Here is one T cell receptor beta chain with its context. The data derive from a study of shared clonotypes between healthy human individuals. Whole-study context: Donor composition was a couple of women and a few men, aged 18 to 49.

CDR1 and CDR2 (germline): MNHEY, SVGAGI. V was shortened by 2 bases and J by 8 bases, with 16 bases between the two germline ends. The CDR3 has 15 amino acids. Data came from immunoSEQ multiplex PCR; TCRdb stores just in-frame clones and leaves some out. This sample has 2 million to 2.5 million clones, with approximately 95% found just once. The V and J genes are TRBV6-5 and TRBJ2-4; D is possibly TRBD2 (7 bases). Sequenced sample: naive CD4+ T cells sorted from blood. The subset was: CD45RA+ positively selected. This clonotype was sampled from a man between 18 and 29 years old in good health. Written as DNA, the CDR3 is TGTGCCAGCAGTTACGGGTTGGGGGGGGCGGACATTCAGTACTTC. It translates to CASSYGLGGADIQYF.